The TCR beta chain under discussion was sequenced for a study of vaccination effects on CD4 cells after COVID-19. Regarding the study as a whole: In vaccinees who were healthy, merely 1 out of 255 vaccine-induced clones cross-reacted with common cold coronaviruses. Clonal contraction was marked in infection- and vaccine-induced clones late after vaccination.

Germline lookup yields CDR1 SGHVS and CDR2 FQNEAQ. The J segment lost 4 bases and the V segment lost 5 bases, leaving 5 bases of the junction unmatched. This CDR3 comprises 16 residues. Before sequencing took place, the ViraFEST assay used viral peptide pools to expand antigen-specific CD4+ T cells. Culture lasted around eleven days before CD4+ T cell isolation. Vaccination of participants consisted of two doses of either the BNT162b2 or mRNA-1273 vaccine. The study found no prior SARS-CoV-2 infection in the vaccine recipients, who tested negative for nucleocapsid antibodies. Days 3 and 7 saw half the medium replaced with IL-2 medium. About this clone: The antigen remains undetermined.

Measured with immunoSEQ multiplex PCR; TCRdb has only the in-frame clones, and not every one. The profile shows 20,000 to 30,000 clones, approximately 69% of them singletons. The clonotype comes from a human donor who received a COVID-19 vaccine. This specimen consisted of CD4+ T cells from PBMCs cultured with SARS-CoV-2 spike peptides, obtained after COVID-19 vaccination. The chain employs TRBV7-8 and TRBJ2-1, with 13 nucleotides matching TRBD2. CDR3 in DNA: TGTGCCAGCAGCCGAACTAGCGGGGGGGCATACAATGAGCAGTTCTTC. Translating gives CASSRTSGGAYNEQFF. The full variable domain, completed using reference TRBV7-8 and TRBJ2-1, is GAGVSQSPRYKVAKRGQDVALRCDPISGHVSLFWYQQALGQGPEFLTYFQNEAQLDKSGLPSDRFFAERPEGSVSTLKIQRTQQEDSAVYLCASSRTSGGAYNEQFFGPGTRLTVL.